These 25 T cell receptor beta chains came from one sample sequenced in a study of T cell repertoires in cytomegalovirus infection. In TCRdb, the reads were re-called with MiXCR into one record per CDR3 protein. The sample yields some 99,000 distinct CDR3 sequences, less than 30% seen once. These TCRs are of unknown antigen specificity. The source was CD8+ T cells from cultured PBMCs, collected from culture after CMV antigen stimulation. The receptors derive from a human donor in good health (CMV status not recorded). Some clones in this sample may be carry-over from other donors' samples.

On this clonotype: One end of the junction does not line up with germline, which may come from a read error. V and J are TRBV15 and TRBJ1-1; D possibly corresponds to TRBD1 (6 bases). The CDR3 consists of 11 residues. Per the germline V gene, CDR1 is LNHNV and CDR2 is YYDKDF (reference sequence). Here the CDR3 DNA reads TGTGTCACCAGCAGGGGTTCTGAAGCTTTCTTT. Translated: CVTSRGSEAFF.

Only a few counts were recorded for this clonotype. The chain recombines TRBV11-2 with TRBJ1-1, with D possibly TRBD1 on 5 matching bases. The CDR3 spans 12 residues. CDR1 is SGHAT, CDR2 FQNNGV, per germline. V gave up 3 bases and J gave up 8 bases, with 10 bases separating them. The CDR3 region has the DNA TGTGCCAGCAGCTTCGGGACCATCGAAGCTTTCTTT. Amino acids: CASSFGTIEAFF.

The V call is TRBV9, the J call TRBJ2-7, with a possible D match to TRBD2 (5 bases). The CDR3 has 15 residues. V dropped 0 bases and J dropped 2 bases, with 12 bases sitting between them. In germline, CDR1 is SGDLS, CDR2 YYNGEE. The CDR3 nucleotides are TGTGCCAGCAGCGTAGCCGGGGAATATCCCTACGAGCAGTACTTC. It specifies CASSVAGEYPYEQYF.

This CDR3 reads CASSLGVGEDEQYF. In nucleotides, the CDR3 is TGTGCCAGCAGCTTGGGGGTGGGAGAGGACGAGCAGTACTTC. This chain joins TRBV7-9 and TRBJ2-7, with D possibly called TRBD1 or TRBD2 (5 bases each). Germline V gene data show CDR1 as SEHNR and CDR2 as FQNEAQ (reference sequence). This CDR3 is built from 14 residues. The V gene lost 3 bases and the J gene lost 5 bases, with 14 bases spanning the gap.

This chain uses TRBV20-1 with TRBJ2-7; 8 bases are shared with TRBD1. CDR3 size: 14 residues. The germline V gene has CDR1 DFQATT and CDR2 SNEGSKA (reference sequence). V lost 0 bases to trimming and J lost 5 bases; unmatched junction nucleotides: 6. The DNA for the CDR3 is TGCAGTGCTAGAGATTTGCAGGGGGCCCACGAGCAGTACTTC. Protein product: CSARDLQGAHEQYF.

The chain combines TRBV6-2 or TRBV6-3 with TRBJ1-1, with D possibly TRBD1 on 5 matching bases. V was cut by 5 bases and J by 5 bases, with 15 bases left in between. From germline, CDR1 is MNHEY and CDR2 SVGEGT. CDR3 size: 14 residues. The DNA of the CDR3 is TGTGCCAGCAGTATTCCGGGGCCGCCAACTGAAGCTTTCTTT. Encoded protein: CASSIPGPPTEAFF.

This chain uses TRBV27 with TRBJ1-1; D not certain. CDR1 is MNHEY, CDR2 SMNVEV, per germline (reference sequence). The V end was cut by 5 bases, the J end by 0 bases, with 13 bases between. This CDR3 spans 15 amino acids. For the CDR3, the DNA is TGTGCCAGCAGTCCAAGACGGGTCATGAACACTGAAGCTTTCTTT. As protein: CASSPRRVMNTEAFF.

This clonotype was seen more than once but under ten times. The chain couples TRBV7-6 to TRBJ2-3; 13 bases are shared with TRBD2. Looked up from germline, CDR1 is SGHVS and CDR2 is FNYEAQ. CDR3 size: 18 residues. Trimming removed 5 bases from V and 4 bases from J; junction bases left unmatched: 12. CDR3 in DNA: TGTGCCAGCAGCGTCACCGGGACTAGCGGGGTTGACGCAGATACGCAGTATTTT. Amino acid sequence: CASSVTGTSGVDADTQYF.

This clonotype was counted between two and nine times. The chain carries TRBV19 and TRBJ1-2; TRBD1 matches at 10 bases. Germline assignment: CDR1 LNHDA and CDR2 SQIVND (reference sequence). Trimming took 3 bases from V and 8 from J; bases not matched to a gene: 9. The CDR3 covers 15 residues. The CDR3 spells CASSIHSGTGEGYTF. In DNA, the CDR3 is TGTGCCAGTAGTATTCACTCCGGGACAGGGGAAGGCTACACCTTC.

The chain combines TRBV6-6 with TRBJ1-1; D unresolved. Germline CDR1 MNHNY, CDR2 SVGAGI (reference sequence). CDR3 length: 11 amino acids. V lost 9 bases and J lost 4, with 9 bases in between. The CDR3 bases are TGTGCCAGTTTCTGGGGCACTGAAGCTTTCTTT. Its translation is CASFWGTEAFF.

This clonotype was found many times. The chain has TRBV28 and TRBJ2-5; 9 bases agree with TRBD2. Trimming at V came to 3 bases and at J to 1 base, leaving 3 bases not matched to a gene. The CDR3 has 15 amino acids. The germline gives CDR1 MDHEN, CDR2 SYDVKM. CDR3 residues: CASSFGTSFQETQYF. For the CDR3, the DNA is TGTGCCAGCAGTTTCGGGACTAGCTTCCAAGAGACCCAGTACTTC.

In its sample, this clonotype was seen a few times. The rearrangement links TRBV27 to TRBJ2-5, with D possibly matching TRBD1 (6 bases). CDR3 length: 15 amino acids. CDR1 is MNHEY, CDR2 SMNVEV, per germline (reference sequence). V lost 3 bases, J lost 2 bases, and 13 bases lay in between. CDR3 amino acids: CASSFSQGVQETQYF. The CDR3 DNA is TGTGCCAGCAGTTTTTCACAGGGCGTTCAAGAGACCCAGTACTTC.

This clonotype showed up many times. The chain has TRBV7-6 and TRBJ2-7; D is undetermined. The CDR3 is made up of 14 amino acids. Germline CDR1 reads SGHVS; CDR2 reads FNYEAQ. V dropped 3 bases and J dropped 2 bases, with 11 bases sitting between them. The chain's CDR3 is CASSLAGLAYEQYF. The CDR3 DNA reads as TGTGCCAGCAGCTTGGCAGGATTAGCCTACGAGCAGTACTTC.

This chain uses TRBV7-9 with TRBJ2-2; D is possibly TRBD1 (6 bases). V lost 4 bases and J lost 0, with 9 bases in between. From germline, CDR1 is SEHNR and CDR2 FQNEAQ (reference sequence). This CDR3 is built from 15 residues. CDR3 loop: CASSSGTPNTGELFF. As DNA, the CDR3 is TGTGCCAGCAGCTCCGGGACACCGAACACCGGGGAGCTGTTTTTT.

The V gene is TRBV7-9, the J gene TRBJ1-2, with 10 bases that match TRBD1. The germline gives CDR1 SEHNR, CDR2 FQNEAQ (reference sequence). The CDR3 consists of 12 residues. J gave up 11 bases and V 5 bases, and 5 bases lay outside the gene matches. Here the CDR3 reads CASSPGDRGYTF. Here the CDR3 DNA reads TGTGCCAGCAGCCCAGGGGACAGGGGTTACACCTTC. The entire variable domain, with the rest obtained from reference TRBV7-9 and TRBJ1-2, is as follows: DTGVSQNPRHKITKRGQNVTFRCDPISEHNRLYWYRQTLGQGPEFLTYFQNEAQLEKSRLLSDRFSAERPKGSFSTLEIQRTEQGDSAMYLCASSPGDRGYTFGSGTRLTVV.

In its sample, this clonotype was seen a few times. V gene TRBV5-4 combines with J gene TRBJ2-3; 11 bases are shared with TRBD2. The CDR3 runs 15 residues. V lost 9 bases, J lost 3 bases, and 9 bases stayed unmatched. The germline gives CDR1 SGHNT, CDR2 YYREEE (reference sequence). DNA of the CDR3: TGTGCCACCCTGACTAGCGGGGCGGCGACAGATACGCAGTATTTT. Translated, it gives CATLTSGAATDTQYF.

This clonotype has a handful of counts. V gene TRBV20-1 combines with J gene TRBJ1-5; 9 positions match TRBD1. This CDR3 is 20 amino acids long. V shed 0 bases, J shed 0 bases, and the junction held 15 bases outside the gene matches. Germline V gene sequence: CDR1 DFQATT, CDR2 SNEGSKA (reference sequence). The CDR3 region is CSARDRGDRGWGNSNQPQHF. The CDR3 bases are TGCAGTGCTAGAGATCGGGGAGACAGGGGGTGGGGTAATAGCAATCAGCCCCAGCATTTT.

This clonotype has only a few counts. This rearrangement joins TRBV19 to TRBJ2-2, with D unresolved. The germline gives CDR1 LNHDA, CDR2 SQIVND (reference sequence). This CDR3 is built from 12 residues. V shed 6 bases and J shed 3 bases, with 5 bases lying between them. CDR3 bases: TGTGCCAGTAGAAGGGACACCGGGGAGCTGTTTTTT. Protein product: CASRRDTGELFF.

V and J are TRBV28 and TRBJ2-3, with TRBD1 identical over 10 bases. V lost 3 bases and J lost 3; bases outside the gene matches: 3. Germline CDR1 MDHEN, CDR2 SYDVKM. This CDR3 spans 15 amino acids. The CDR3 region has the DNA TGTGCCAGCAGTTTCCCGGGACAGGGGACAGATACGCAGTATTTT. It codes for CASSFPGQGTDTQYF.

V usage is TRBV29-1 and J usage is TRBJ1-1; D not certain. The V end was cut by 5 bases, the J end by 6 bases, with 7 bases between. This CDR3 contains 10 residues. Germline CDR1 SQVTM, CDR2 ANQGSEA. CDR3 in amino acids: CSVRVSEAFF. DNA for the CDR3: TGCAGCGTTAGGGTATCTGAAGCTTTCTTT.

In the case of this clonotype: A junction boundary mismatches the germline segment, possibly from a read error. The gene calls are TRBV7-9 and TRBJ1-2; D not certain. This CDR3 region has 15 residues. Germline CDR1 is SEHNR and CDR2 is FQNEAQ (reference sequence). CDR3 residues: CASSLSLNLDPCPSF. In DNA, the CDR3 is TGTGCCAGCAGCTTATCGTTGAACCTCGACCCTTGTCCTTCCTTC.

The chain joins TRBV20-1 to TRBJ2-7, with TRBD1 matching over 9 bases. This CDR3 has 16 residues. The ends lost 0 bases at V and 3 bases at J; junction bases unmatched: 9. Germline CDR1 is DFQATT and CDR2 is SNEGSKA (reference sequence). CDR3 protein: CSARDYRGQVHYEQYF. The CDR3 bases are TGCAGTGCTAGAGATTACAGGGGGCAGGTCCACTACGAGCAGTACTTC.

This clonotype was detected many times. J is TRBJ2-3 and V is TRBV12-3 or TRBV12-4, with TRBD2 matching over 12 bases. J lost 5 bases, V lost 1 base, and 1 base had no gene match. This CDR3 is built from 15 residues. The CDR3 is CASSLELAGGDTQYF. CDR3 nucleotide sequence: TGTGCCAGCAGTTTAGAACTAGCGGGGGGAGATACGCAGTATTTT.

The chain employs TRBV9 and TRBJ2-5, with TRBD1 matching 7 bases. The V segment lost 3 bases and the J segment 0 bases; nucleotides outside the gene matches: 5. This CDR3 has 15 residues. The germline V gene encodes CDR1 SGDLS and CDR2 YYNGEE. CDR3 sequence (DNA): TGTGCCAGCAGCGACCAGACAGGGTACCAAGAGACCCAGTACTTC. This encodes CASSDQTGYQETQYF.

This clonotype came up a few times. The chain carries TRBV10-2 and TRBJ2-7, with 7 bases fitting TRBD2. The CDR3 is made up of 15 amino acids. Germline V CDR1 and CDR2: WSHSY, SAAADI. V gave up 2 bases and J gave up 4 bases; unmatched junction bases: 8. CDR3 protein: CASSETGGATYEQYF. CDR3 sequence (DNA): TGCGCCAGCAGTGAGACGGGGGGAGCTACTTACGAGCAGTACTTC.